The sample holds one count of the clone carrying this T cell receptor (beta chain). The antigen is unknown. J gave up 9 bases and V 3 bases, and 15 bases lay outside the gene matches. Per germline, CDR1 GTSNPN and CDR2 SVGIG (reference sequence). CDR3 size: 16 residues. These data are taken from a study of cytomegalovirus exposure and HLA in healthy donors. Study as a whole: Earlier sequencing of about 179 million T cells yielded nearly 120 million unique TCR beta sequences. Whole-study findings and limits: Exclusion applied to some V segments, including TRBV6-2 and TRBV6-3, as they were indistinguishable. Among the sequence variants, a highly shared cluster was likely an artifact of sequencing. In an earlier analysis, productive rearrangement rates for most beta V segments clustered near 87% or 30%.

Primers included in the PCR were 60 Vbeta and 13 Jbeta primers. Sequencing was performed with immunoSEQ multiplex PCR; in TCRdb, only in-frame clones are kept and a portion is missing. The sample gives over 130,000 clones, approximately 91% of which show up once; roughly 0.5% is in the top ten. The chain recombines TRBV30 with TRBJ2-5; 11 bases agree with TRBD2. The sample comprised PBMCs. The TCR originated in a woman aged 40 to 55 in good health and CMV-seronegative. This chain's CDR3 is CAWSSPLLAGGRSQYF. The CDR3 nucleotides are TGTGCCTGGAGCTCCCCACTTCTAGCGGGAGGTCGGTCCCAGTACTTC.